The rows below give T cell receptor beta chains drawn from one sample of a study of T cell repertoires in cytomegalovirus infection. Via MiXCR, TCRdb re-called the reads, giving one row per CDR3 protein. The sample shows around 740,000 distinct CDR3 sequences, approximately 34% of them seen only once. The sample taken for sequencing was PBMCs. These receptors all stem from a human donor in good health (CMV status not recorded). Some clones in this sample may be carry-over from other donors' samples. CDR3s include the opening cysteine and the closing phenylalanine or tryptophan. The D gene is left open where the match is weak. Size tells how often a clone was seen (once, few, many) or the class of an expanded clone, and some rows leave it out.

>TRBV29-1|NA|NA|TRBJ1-1
CSVDGLTNTEAFF
TGCAGCGTTGATGGGCTGACGAACACTGAAGCTTTCTTT
>TRBV20-1|TRBD2|few|TRBJ2-3
CSARVGGAFDTQYF
TGCAGTGCTAGAGTGGGAGGGGCATTTGATACGCAGTATTTT
>TRBV5-1|NA|NA|TRBJ1-1
CASSSPGTTEAFF
TGCGCCAGCAGCTCGCCGGGAACGACTGAAGCTTTCTTT
>TRBV5-1|NA|NA|TRBJ1-1
CASSLGDRTSTEAFF
TGCGCCAGCAGCTTGGGAGACAGGACGAGCACTGAAGCTTTCTTT
>TRBV7-2|TRBD2|NA|TRBJ2-3
CASKIPSGSDTQYF
TGTGCCAGCAAGATCCCTAGCGGGAGTGATACGCAGTATTTT
>TRBV6-2/TRBV6-3|NA|NA|TRBJ1-5
CASSYSSGRRSNQPQHF
TGTGCCAGCAGTTACAGCTCCGGCAGGCGTAGCAATCAGCCCCAGCATTTT
>TRBV12-3/TRBV12-4|NA|NA|TRBJ1-2
CASSSGRVRGYTF
TGTGCCAGCAGTTCCGGCAGGGTCCGTGGCTACACCTTC
>TRBV10-3|NA|NA|TRBJ2-3
CAISESRPLSTDTQYF
TGTGCCATCAGTGAGTCGAGACCACTGAGCACAGATACGCAGTATTTT
>TRBV5-4|NA|few|TRBJ2-1
CASSTYRNEQFF
TGTGCCAGCAGCACATATAGGAATGAGCAGTTCTTC
>TRBV19|NA|few|TRBJ2-7
CASSIFRDSEQYF
TGTGCCAGTAGCATATTCAGGGACTCCGAGCAGTACTTC
>TRBV12-3/TRBV12-4|NA|NA|TRBJ1-1
CASSSQAASMNTEAFF
TGTGCCAGCAGTTCCCAGGCGGCCAGTATGAACACTGAAGCTTTCTTT
>TRBV5-1|TRBD1|NA|TRBJ2-5
CASSLVGTGETQYF
TGCGCCAGCAGCTTGGTTGGGACAGGAGAGACCCAGTACTTC
>TRBV29-1|NA|few|TRBJ1-1
CSVLLGLPEAFF
TGCAGCGTGCTCCTGGGACTTCCTGAAGCTTTCTTT
>TRBV24-1|TRBD1|few|TRBJ2-7
CATSDAGRDRDGEQYF
TGTGCCACCAGTGATGCTGGCCGGGACAGGGACGGGGAGCAGTACTTC
>TRBV5-5|NA|NA|TRBJ1-5
CASSAAGPSNQPQHF
TGTGCCAGCAGCGCCGCGGGCCCTAGCAATCAGCCCCAGCATTTT
>TRBV20-1|TRBD1|NA|TRBJ1-2
CSAQDLRTGEGYTF
TGCAGTGCTCAAGATCTCAGGACAGGGGAGGGCTACACCTTC
>TRBV6-1|TRBD2|NA|TRBJ2-7
CASSGAGSSYEQYF
TGTGCCAGCAGTGGAGCGGGGAGCTCCTACGAGCAGTACTTC
>TRBV19|NA|few|TRBJ2-7
CASSPTRQSSYEQYF
TGTGCCAGTAGTCCTACACGACAAAGCTCCTACGAGCAGTACTTC
>TRBV7-9|TRBD2|NA|TRBJ2-2
CAISPSGSACELFF
TGTGCCATCAGTCCCAGCGGGAGCGCCTGTGAGCTGTTTTTT
>TRBV10-3|NA|few|TRBJ2-3
CATAQGGQDTQYF
TGTGCCACTGCCCAGGGGGGGCAAGATACGCAGTATTTT
>TRBV6-8|NA|NA|TRBJ1-1
CASRWLSEAFF
TGTGCCAGCAGGTGGTTGAGTGAAGCTTTCTTT
>TRBV19|TRBD2|few|TRBJ2-5
CASSIDLLAGESETQYF
TGTGCCAGTAGTATAGATTTACTAGCGGGAGAATCGGAGACCCAGTACTTC
>TRBV12-3/TRBV12-4|NA|NA|TRBJ1-6
CASSLAFGSPLHF
TGTGCCAGCAGTTTAGCGTTCGGTTCACCCCTCCACTTT
>TRBV7-9|TRBD1|NA|TRBJ1-4
CASSDGTGGEKLFF
TGTGCCAGCAGCGATGGGACAGGGGGAGAAAAACTGTTTTTT
>TRBV12-3/TRBV12-4|NA|many|TRBJ1-6
CASSSGGNEDSPLHF
TGTGCCAGCAGTTCAGGTGGGAATGAAGACTCACCCCTCCACTTT
>TRBV7-2|NA|many|TRBJ2-4
CASSPGGNRAKNIQYF
TGTGCCAGCAGCCCCGGAGGTAATAGAGCCAAAAACATTCAGTACTTC
>TRBV19|TRBD1|NA|TRBJ1-1
CASSLGQVASEAFF
TGTGCCAGTAGTTTGGGACAGGTTGCGTCTGAAGCTTTCTTT
>TRBV6-5|NA|NA|TRBJ2-2
CASSYSWETGELFF
TGTGCCAGCAGTTACTCTTGGGAGACCGGGGAGCTGTTTTTT
>TRBV7-8|TRBD1|NA|TRBJ2-2
CASSKGQGSFELFF
TGTGCCAGCAGCAAAGGACAGGGTTCCTTTGAGCTGTTTTTT
>TRBV12-3/TRBV12-4|TRBD2|NA|TRBJ2-1
CASSRPSGRLYNEQFF
TGTGCCAGCAGCCGACCTAGCGGGAGGTTGTACAATGAGCAGTTCTTC
>TRBV28|NA|NA|TRBJ2-4
CASSLRGSLDIQYF
TGTGCCAGCAGTTTAAGAGGGTCGCTGGACATTCAGTACTTC
>TRBV28|NA|NA|TRBJ2-4
CASSLYRAKNIQYF
TGTGCCAGCAGTTTATATCGAGCCAAAAACATTCAGTACTTC
>TRBV12-3/TRBV12-4|NA|many|TRBJ2-5
CASSLNRQETQYF
TGTGCCAGCAGTTTAAACAGGCAAGAGACCCAGTACTTC
>TRBV7-2|TRBD2|NA|TRBJ2-7
CASSFAGLAGTEQYF
TGTGCCAGCAGCTTTGCAGGACTAGCGGGAACCGAGCAGTACTTC
>TRBV7-9|TRBD2|many|TRBJ2-3
CASSRRLAGNEDTQYF
TGTGCCAGCAGCAGAAGACTAGCGGGAAACGAAGATACGCAGTATTTT
>TRBV14|TRBD1|NA|TRBJ1-6
CASSLGQGFPLHF
TGTGCCAGCAGCCTGGGACAGGGATTCCCCCTCCACTTT
>TRBV25-1|TRBD1|NA|TRBJ1-2
CASSELGTGFGYTF
TGTGCCAGCAGTGAATTAGGGACAGGTTTTGGCTACACCTTC
>TRBV20-1|NA|few|TRBJ2-3
CSARDYGRGSTDTQYF
TGCAGTGCTAGAGATTATGGCAGGGGTAGCACAGATACGCAGTATTTT
>TRBV10-3|NA|few|TRBJ1-3
CAIRGGIYSGNTIYF
TGTGCCATCAGAGGGGGGATCTACTCTGGAAACACCATATATTTT
>TRBV7-4|NA|NA|TRBJ2-7
CASSGSGGSGGEQYF
TGTGCCAGCAGCGGGAGTGGGGGAAGCGGAGGCGAGCAGTACTTC
>TRBV2|NA|NA|TRBJ2-3
CASSETRSTQYF
TGTGCCAGCAGTGAGACTAGGAGTACGCAGTATTTT
>TRBV7-2|TRBD2|NA|TRBJ2-1
CASSLAAGAYNEQFF
TGTGCCAGCAGCTTAGCCGCGGGAGCCTACAATGAGCAGTTCTTC
>TRBV7-2|NA|many|TRBJ2-1
CASSFGPSRFF
TGTGCCAGCAGCTTCGGCCCTAGCCGGTTCTTC
>TRBV7-2|NA|many|TRBJ2-5
CASSLETQYF
TGTGCCAGCAGCTTAGAGACCCAGTACTTC
>TRBV7-6|NA|NA|TRBJ1-1
CASSGARGVHKQNTEAFF
TGTGCCAGCAGCGGTGCAAGGGGGGTACACAAACAGAACACTGAAGCTTTCTTT
>TRBV18|TRBD2|NA|TRBJ2-1
CASSPPTLAGSNEQFF
TGTGCCAGCTCACCACCAACCCTAGCGGGATCCAATGAGCAGTTCTTC
>TRBV28|NA|NA|TRBJ2-7
CASSFWRETYEQYF
TGTGCCAGCAGTTTTTGGAGGGAAACCTACGAGCAGTACTTC
>TRBV4-1|NA|few|TRBJ2-7
CASSQGRGPSYEQYF
TGCGCCAGCAGCCAGGGACGGGGCCCCTCCTACGAGCAGTACTTC
>TRBV7-9|NA|few|TRBJ2-7
CASSLGYQGSSYEQYF
TGTGCCAGCAGCTTAGGGTATCAGGGGAGCTCCTACGAGCAGTACTTC
>TRBV12-3/TRBV12-4|NA|NA|TRBJ1-2
CASGGSSGYGYTF
TGTGCCAGCGGGGGGTCCTCGGGCTATGGCTACACCTTC
>TRBV28|TRBD1|NA|TRBJ1-1
CASSFDRAPLLGFF
TGTGCCAGCAGTTTCGACAGGGCTCCTTTGTTAGGTTTCTTT